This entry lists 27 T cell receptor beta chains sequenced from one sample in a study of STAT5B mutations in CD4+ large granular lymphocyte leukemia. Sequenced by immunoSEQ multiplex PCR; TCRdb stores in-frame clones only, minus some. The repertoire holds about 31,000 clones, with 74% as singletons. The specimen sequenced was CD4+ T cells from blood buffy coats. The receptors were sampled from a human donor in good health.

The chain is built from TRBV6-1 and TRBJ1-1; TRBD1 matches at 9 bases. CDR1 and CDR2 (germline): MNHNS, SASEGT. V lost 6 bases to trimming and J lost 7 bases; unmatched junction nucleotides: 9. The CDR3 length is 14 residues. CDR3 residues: CASRMTGGGGEAFF. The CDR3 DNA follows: TGTGCCAGCAGAATGACAGGGGGAGGCGGTGAAGCTTTCTTT.

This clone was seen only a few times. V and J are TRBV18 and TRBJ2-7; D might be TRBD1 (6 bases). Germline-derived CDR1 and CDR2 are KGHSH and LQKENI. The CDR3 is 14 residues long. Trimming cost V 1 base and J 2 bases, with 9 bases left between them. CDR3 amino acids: CASSPRQDAYEQYF. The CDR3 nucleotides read TGTGCCAGCTCACCACGACAGGACGCCTACGAGCAGTACTTC.

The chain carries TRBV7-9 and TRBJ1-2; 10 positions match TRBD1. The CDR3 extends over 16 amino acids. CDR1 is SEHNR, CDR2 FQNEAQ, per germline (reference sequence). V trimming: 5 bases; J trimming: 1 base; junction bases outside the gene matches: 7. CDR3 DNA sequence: TGTGCCAGCAGCCATAGCGGACAGGGGGTTAACTATGGCTACACCTTC. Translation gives CASSHSGQGVNYGYTF. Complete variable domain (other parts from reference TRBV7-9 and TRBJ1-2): DTGVSQNPRHKITKRGQNVTFRCDPISEHNRLYWYRQTLGQGPEFLTYFQNEAQLEKSRLLSDRFSAERPKGSFSTLEIQRTEQGDSAMYLCASSHSGQGVNYGYTFGSGTRLTVV.

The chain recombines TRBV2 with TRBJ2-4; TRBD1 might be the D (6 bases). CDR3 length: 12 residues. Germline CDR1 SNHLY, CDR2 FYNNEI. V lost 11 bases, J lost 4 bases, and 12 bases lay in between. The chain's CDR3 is CAGGPQKNIQYF. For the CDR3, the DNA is TGTGCCGGGGGCCCCCAGAAAAACATTCAGTACTTC.

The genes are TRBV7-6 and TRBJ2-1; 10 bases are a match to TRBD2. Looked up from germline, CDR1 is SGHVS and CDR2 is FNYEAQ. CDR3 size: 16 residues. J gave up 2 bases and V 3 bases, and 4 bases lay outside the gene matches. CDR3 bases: TGTGCCAGCAGCTTCCTTAGCGGGGGGACCTACAATGAGCAGTTCTTC. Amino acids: CASSFLSGGTYNEQFF.

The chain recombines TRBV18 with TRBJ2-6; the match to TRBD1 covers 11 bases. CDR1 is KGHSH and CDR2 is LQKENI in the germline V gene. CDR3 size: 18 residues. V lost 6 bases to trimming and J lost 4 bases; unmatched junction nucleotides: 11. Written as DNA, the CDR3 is TGTGCCAGCTCGCCCGGACAGGGGGCGTCGGGAGGGGCCAACGTCCTGACTTTC. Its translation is CASSPGQGASGGANVLTF. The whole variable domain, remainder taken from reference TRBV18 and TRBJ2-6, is NAGVMQNPRHLVRRRGQEARLRCSPMKGHSHVYWYRQLPEEGLKFMVYLQKENIIDESGMPKERFSAEFPKEGPSILRIQQVVRGDSAAYFCASSPGQGASGGANVLTFGAGSRLTVL.

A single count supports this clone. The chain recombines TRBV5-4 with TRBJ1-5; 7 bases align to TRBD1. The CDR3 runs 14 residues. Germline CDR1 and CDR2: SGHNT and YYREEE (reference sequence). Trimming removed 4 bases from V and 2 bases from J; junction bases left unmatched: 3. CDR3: CASSAGQGNQPQHF. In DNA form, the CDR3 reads TGTGCCAGCAGCGCCGGACAGGGCAATCAGCCCCAGCATTTT.

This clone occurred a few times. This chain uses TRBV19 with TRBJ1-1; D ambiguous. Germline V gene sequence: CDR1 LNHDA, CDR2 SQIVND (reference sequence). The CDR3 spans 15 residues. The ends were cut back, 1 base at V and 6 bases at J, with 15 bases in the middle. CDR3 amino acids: CASSIGRSFGSEAFF. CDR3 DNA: TGTGCCAGTAGTATAGGACGGAGTTTTGGATCTGAAGCTTTCTTT.

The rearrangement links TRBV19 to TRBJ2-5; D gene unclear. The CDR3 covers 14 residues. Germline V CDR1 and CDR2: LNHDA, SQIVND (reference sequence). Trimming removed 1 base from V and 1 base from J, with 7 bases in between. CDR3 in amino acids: CASSIGGSQETQYF. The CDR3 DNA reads TGTGCCAGTAGTATAGGCGGCTCCCAAGAGACCCAGTACTTC.

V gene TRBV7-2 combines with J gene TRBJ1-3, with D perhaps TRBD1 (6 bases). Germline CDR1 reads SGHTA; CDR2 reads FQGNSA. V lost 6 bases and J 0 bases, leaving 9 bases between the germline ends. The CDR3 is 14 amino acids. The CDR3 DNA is TGTGCCAGCAGTACAGGGAGCTCTGGAAACACCATATATTTT. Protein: CASSTGSSGNTIYF.

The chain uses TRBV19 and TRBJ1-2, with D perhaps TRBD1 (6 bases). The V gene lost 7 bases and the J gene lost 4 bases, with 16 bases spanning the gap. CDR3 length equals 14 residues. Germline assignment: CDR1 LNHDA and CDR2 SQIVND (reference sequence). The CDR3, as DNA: TGTGCCAGTAAGGTCGAGGGGGTCTTCTATGGCTACACCTTC. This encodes CASKVEGVFYGYTF.

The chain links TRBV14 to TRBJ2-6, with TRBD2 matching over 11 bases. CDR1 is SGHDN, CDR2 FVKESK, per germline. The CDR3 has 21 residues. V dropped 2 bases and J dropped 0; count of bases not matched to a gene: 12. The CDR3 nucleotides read TGTGCCAGCAGCCAACTCACTAGCGGGAGTGGGGGGGCCTCTGGGGCCAACGTCCTGACTTTC. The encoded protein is CASSQLTSGSGGASGANVLTF.

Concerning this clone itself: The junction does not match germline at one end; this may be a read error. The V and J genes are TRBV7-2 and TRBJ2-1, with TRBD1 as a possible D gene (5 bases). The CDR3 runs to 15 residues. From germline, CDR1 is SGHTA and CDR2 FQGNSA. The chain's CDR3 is CASSLDWGGYNEQFF. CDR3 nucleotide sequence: TGTGCCAGCAGTTTAGACTGGGGCGGCTACAATGAGCAGTTCTTC.

The chain's CDR3 is CASAVTGSQSRANVLTF. CDR3 bases: TGCGCCAGCGCTGTCACCGGTTCACAAAGTCGGGCCAACGTCCTGACTTTC. The genes are TRBV5-1 and TRBJ2-6; D gene unclear. Per germline, CDR1 SGHRS and CDR2 YFSETQ. V lost 7 bases and J 5 bases, leaving 22 bases between the germline ends. The CDR3 covers 17 residues.

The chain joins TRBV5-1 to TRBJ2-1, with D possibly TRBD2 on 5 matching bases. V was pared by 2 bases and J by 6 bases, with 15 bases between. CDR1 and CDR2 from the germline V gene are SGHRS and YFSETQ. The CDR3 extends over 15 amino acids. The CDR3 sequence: CASSLLGGPGNEQFF. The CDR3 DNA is TGCGCCAGCAGCTTACTAGGAGGCCCAGGCAATGAGCAGTTCTTC.

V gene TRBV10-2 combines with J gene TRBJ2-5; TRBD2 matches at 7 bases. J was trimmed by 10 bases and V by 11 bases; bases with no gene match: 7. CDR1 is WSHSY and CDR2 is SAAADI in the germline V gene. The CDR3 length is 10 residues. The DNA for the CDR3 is TGCGCCTCCCTCCGGGGGGACCAGTACTTC. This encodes CASLRGDQYF.

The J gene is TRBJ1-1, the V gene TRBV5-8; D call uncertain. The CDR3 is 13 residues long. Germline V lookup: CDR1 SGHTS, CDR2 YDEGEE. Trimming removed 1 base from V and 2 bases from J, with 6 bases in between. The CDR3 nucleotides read TGTGCCAGCAGCTTGAGTAAAAACACTGAAGCTTTCTTT. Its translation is CASSLSKNTEAFF.

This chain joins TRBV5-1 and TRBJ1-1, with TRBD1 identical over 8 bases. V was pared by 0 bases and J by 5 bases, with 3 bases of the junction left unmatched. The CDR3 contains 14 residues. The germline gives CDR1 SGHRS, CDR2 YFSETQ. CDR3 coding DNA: TGCGCCAGCAGCTTGGCACAGGGGGTAACTGAAGCTTTCTTT. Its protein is CASSLAQGVTEAFF.

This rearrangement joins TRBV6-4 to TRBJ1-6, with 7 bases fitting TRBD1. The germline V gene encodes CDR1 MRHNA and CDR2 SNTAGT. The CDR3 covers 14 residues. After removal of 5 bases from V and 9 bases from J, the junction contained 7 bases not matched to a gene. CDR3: CASSPQGSASPLHF. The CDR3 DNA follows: TGTGCCAGCAGTCCACAGGGGTCGGCTTCACCCCTCCACTTT.

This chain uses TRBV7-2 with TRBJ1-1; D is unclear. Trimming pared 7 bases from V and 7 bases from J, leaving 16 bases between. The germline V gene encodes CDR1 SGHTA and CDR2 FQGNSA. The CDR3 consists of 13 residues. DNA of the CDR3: TGTGCCAGCATCAAAAGCAGAGGCGGTGAAGCTTTCTTT. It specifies CASIKSRGGEAFF.

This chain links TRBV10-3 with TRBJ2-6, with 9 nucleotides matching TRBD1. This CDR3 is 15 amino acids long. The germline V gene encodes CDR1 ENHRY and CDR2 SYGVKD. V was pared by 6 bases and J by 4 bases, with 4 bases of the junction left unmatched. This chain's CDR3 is CAIRGQGTGANVLTF. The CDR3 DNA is TGTGCCATCAGGGGACAGGGAACCGGGGCCAACGTCCTGACTTTC.

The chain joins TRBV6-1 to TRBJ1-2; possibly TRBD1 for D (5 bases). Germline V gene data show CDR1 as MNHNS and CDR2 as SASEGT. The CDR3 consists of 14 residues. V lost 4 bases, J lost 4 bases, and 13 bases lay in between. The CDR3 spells CASSARDGIYGYTF. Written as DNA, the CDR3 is TGTGCCAGCAGTGCCCGGGACGGGATCTATGGCTACACCTTC.

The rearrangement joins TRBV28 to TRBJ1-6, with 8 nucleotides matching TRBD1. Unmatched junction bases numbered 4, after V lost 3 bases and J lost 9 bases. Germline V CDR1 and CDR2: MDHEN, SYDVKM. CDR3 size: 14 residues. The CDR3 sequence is CASSFRTGSSPLHF. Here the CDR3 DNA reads TGTGCCAGCAGTTTTCGGACAGGGAGTTCACCCCTCCACTTT.

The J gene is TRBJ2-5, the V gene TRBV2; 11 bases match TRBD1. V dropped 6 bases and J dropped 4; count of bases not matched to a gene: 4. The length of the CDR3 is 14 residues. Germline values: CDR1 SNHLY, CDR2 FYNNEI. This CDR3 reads CASSKGQGVETQYF. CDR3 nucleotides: TGTGCCAGCAGCAAGGGACAGGGGGTAGAGACCCAGTACTTC.

DNA for the CDR3: TGTGCCAGCTCACGAGGGACTGGATCCTACGAGCAGTACTTC. This codes for CASSRGTGSYEQYF. The rearrangement uses TRBV18 and TRBJ2-7; possibly TRBD2 for D (6 bases). V shed 4 bases and J shed 1 base, with 11 bases lying between them. This CDR3 spans 14 amino acids. Looked up from germline, CDR1 is KGHSH and CDR2 is LQKENI.

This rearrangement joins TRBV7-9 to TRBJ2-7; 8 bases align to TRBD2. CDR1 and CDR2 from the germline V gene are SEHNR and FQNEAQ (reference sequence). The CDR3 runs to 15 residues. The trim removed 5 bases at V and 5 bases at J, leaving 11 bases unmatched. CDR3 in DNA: TGTGCCAGCAGCACAACGGGACTAGTGGCCCACGAGCAGTACTTC. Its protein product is CASSTTGLVAHEQYF.

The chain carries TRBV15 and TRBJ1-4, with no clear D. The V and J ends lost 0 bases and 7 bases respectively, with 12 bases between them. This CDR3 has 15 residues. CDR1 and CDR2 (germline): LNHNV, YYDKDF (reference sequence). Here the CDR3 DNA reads TGTGCCACCAGCAGAGATAATACGGGCTCTGAAAAACTGTTTTTT. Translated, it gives CATSRDNTGSEKLFF.